This T cell receptor beta chain is from a study of T cell clonality in common variable immunodeficiency (dated by TCRdb to about 2015). What the work shows at the level of the full study, not this receptor alone: The authors noted that sequencing repertoires of T cell subpopulations would be needed to clarify what caused the increased clonality in CVID. CVID TCRbeta sequences reportedly showed fewer deletions and N-nucleotide insertions and lacked highly modified clones with 13 or more V deletions. Increased TCRbeta clonality was found in CVID subjects compared with healthy controls (t-test p = 0.018), with the increase being most characteristic of about a third of subjects. Fewer TCRbeta clones were shared among CVID subjects than among healthy controls (p < 0.0001). Despite equal DNA input, controls averaged about 81,820 unique sequences per sample versus about 32,000 in CVID samples. Differences among patients in the CVID cohort limited the correlations between repertoire features and clinical complications.

CDR1 SGHVS and CDR2 FQNEAQ are derived from the germline V gene. V is clipped by 3 bases and J by 4 bases, and the sequence between their germline boundaries is 13 bases long. The CDR3 runs 14 amino acids, cysteine and phenylalanine included. The CDR3 was read in part: 33 bases, with the frame set at base 1. Both CVID patients and healthy controls were predominantly of Caucasian heritage. Heparinized peripheral whole blood samples of about 4.5 to 8.5 ml were obtained from each donor. TCRbeta CDR3 repertoires were sequenced from genomic DNA of adults with common variable immune deficiency (CVID) and healthy adult controls. The control group comprised around 22 healthy adult volunteers, approximately 12 female and about 10 male, aged roughly 23 to 75 years with a mean age of roughly 35. Diluted blood was subjected to density centrifugation over Hypaque 1077 or Ficoll-Paque for isolation of peripheral blood mononuclear cells. Unsorted mononuclear cells served as the source of genomic DNA, which was extracted either by Qiagen column purification or by a centrifugation-based method.

This clone has ten or more counts. No cognate antigen has been identified for it. Read coverage stops 3 residues before the CDR3 terminus; the germline J gene supplies the remainder. For sequencing input, CVID and control samples contributed equivalent amounts of genomic DNA. For every sample, a 60 bp segment covering the rearranged TCRbeta CDR3 region was amplified and then sequenced. The immunoSEQ assay, a bias-corrected multiplex PCR with high-throughput sequencing, was employed for TCRbeta amplification. The paper's processing steps were these. Every unique nucleotide sequence was considered a clone and was annotated with V, D and J genes, copy number and frequency. Sequences were labeled productive if in frame, and non-productive if out of frame or containing stop codons. As previously described, clonality was computed from Shannon's entropy. The predicted amino acid sequences of productive clones were used to derive mean CDR3 Kyte-Doolittle hydropathy. The R hclust function was used to hierarchically cluster scaled V gene usage with Manhattan distance and complete linkage. Clone sharing by CDR3 amino acid sequence was assessed by resampling 12 repertoires per group over 100 rounds. Repertoires were searched for 60 to 80 published EBV-specific and 200 to 300 published CMV-specific TCRbeta sequences. A couple of CVID samples yielding fewer than 10,000 sequences were excluded from analysis, leaving approximately 46 CVID repertoires. The immuneACCESS repertoire file appears here via TCRdb, limited to in-frame rearrangements. These files lack a portion of the clones; in checked studies, under half of the deficit traces to unresolved V genes, and the cause of the others is not known. V and J calls plus clone size are reproduced from that table; the DNA served to infer D and trimming. This sample holds 35,000 or so clones in total, without any singletons. Around 3.2% of the sample goes to the ten largest clones.

The chain joins TRBV7-8 to TRBJ2-7; TRBD2 is a weak D gene call, 6 bases matching. The sequenced sample consisted of peripheral blood mononuclear cells. The receptor comes from a person aged 18 to 70 in good health. The sequenced part of the CDR3 DNA is TGTGCCAGCAGCTTCACACTGACTAGTTACGAG. Its product reads: CASSFTLTSYE. The entire CDR3 is CASSFTLTSYEQYF.